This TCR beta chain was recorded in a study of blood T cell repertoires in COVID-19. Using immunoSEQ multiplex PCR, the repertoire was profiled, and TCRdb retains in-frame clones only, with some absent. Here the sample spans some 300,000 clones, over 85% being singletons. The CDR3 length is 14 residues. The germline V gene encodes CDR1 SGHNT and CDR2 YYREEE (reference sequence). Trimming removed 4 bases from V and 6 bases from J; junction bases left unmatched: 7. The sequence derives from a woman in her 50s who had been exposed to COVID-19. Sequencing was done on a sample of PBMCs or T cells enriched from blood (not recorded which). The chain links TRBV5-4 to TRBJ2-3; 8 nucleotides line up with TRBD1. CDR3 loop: CASSLDRGGDTQYF. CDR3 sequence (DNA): TGTGCCAGCAGCCTAGACAGGGGTGGGGATACGCAGTATTTT.